The rows below give T cell receptor beta chains drawn from one sample of a study of graft-versus-host responses after intestinal transplantation. The antigens for these receptors are not known. Clones were read by immunoSEQ multiplex PCR, and TCRdb kept only the in-frame ones, dropping some. The sample has 50,000 to 75,000 clones; almost 95% are singletons. The sample consisted of unstimulated CD4+ T cells sorted from spleen or lymph node cells, taken before transplant. All receptors derive from a human donor who was the organ donor for an intestinal transplant. Both conserved end residues are part of each CDR3. Fields, in order: V gene, D gene, clone size, J gene, CDR3 DNA, CDR3 protein. D genes are given only for firm matches. Size is omitted from some rows. Given values are once, few, many or a class for expanded clones.

>TRBV7-2|TRBD2|once|TRBJ2-7
TGTGCCAGCAGCTGGGGACTAGCGGGTGTTGGCGAGCAGTACTTC
CASSWGLAGVGEQYF
>TRBV6-6|.|.|TRBJ1-5
TGTGCCAGCAGCCCAGGGGCCCAAACCCAGCATTTT
CASSPGAQTQHF
>TRBV13|TRBD2|.|TRBJ2-1
TGTGCCAGCAGCTTAAAGCGGGGGACACCGAGCTCCTACAGTGAGCAGTTCTTC
CASSLKRGTPSSYSEQFF
>TRBV7-2|.|.|TRBJ1-1
TGTGCCAGCAGCGGAAGGCAGGGCCTTAACACTGAAGCTTTCTTT
CASSGRQGLNTEAFF
>TRBV6-5|.|.|TRBJ1-2
TGTGCCAGCAGTTCCTCGGGGGGAGACCCCTATGGCTACACCTTC
CASSSSGGDPYGYTF
>TRBV6-1|.|.|TRBJ2-7
TGTGCCAGCAGTATAGGGACTGTAGGTAACGAGCAGTACTTC
CASSIGTVGNEQYF
>TRBV7-2|.|.|TRBJ2-5
TGTGCCAGCAGCTCAAAGGAGACCCAGTACTTC
CASSSKETQYF
>TRBV18|.|.|TRBJ1-2
TGTGCCAGCTCAGCAACCGGCAGGGAAGCCAACTATGGCTACACCTTC
CASSATGREANYGYTF
>TRBV6-6|.|.|TRBJ1-2
TGTGCCAGCAGTTATGGGGGGGAGGGCTATGGCTACACCTTC
CASSYGGEGYGYTF
>TRBV9|.|.|TRBJ2-7
TGTGCCAGCAGCGTAGATTTTGGCGAGCAGTACTTC
CASSVDFGEQYF
>TRBV6-1|.|.|TRBJ2-1
TGTGCCAGCGCGTCGGTAAGCTCCTACAATGAGCAGTTCTTC
CASASVSSYNEQFF
>TRBV19|.|.|TRBJ1-5
TGTGCCAGTAGTATTAGGGGGCAGCCCCAGCATTTT
CASSIRGQPQHF
>TRBV4-3|.|once|TRBJ1-1
TGCGCCAGCAGCCAAGACCCCGGACCGGGCATAAGTGAAGCTTTCTTT
CASSQDPGPGISEAFF
>TRBV4-1|TRBD2|.|TRBJ2-5
TGCGCCAGCAGCTTCGGGCTAGCGGGGACCTCTGGAACCCAGTACTTC
CASSFGLAGTSGTQYF
>TRBV5-5|TRBD2|.|TRBJ2-7
TGTGCCAGCAGCTTGGTCCTAGCGGAATTATCCTACGAGCAGTACTTC
CASSLVLAELSYEQYF